This entry features one TCR beta chain sequence. Clones were read by immunoSEQ multiplex PCR, and TCRdb kept only the in-frame ones, dropping some. The sample contains roughly 90,000 clones, 85% of which appear only once. The sample is drawn from a study of cytomegalovirus exposure and HLA in healthy donors. In the study overall: Both the 100 to 150 validation repertoires and the approximately 700 first-cohort repertoires used the same platform, as reported by a later analysis.

The CDR3 sequence is 13 residues long. CDR1 SQVTM and CDR2 ANQGSEA come from the germline V gene. The ends lost 3 bases at V and 8 bases at J; junction bases unmatched: 2. The receptor's source is a man younger than 35 in good health and CMV-seropositive. V usage is TRBV29-1 and J usage is TRBJ2-1, with TRBD2 matching 12 bases. The sequencing input was PBMCs. This CDR3 reads CSVEGLAGHEQFF. In nucleotides, the CDR3 is TGCAGCGTTGAGGGACTAGCGGGCCATGAGCAGTTCTTC.